This T cell receptor beta chain was retrieved from a study of blood T cells in healthy people across ages. At the level of the study: With template switching, about one barcoded beta molecule was captured per two T cells. Study-level results: Considered underestimates were the diversity estimates obtained from one million T cells.

The authors ran a second PCR of roughly 7 to 11 cycles using a sample-barcoded 5' primer and a J-beta primer mix. MiXCR was run by TCRdb on the 5' RACE reads, yielding one entry per CDR3 protein. Of some 1.6 million distinct CDR3 sequences listed, about 35% were seen once; the top ten hold roughly 10%. This clonotype occurred a few times. Its antigen remains unidentified. Peripheral blood samples of about 10 milliliters were drawn from each donor. Isolated per sample were at least 7 million PBMCs. Looked up from germline, CDR1 is SGHRS and CDR2 is YFSETQ. The CDR3 runs to 16 residues. Deletions cut 1 base from V and 0 bases from J, with 11 bases between.

The rearrangement joins TRBV5-1 to TRBJ2-1, with D perhaps TRBD1 (5 bases). The source material was blood. The source of this sequence is a woman aged 25 to 39 in good health. This CDR3 reads CASSLSGQSSYNEQFF. The CDR3 bases are TGCGCCAGCAGCTTGTCAGGGCAGAGCTCCTACAATGAGCAGTTCTTC.